These 32 T cell receptor beta chains were all obtained from the same sample, sequenced in a study of cytomegalovirus exposure and HLA in healthy donors. The PCR ran on 60 Vbeta and 13 Jbeta primers. Method: immunoSEQ multiplex PCR; TCRdb's copy keeps in-frame clones and lacks some. The table has about 150,000 clones, over 70% seen once. The specimen sequenced was PBMCs. Receptors originate from a woman between 40 and 50 years old in good health and CMV-seronegative.

V is TRBV30 and J is TRBJ1-2, with 10 bases matching TRBD1. V lost 4 bases to trimming and J lost 6 bases; unmatched junction nucleotides: 11. Germline V gene sequence: CDR1 GTSNPN, CDR2 SVGIG (reference sequence). The CDR3 contains 15 residues. The CDR3 region is CAWTDTGTGADGYTF. The CDR3 DNA follows: TGTGCCTGGACAGATACCGGGACAGGGGCTGATGGCTACACCTTC.

The V and J genes are TRBV19 and TRBJ1-3, with 8 bases lining up with TRBD1. The V gene end was trimmed by 6 bases and the J gene end by 0 bases; junction bases not matched to a gene: 4. The CDR3 extends over 15 amino acids. CDR1 is LNHDA and CDR2 is SQIVND in the germline V gene (reference sequence). CDR3 coding DNA: TGTGCCAGTAGGGGACAGGCGGCCTCTGGAAACACCATATATTTT. It specifies CASRGQAASGNTIYF. The entire variable domain, with the rest obtained from reference TRBV19 and TRBJ1-3, is as follows: DGGITQSPKYLFRKEGQNVTLSCEQNLNHDAMYWYRQDPGQGLRLIYYSQIVNDFQKGDIAEGYSVSREKKESFPLTVTSAQKNPTAFYLCASRGQAASGNTIYFGEGSWLTVV.

The V and J genes are TRBV2 and TRBJ2-2; 12 nucleotides match TRBD1. The CDR3 totals 15 residues. Germline values: CDR1 SNHLY, CDR2 FYNNEI. The junction had 1 base not matched to a gene; V was cut back by 6 bases and J by 2 bases. The CDR3 protein is CASRGQGANTGELFF. The CDR3 region has the DNA TGTGCCAGCAGGGGACAGGGGGCAAACACCGGGGAGCTGTTTTTT.

This chain links TRBV7-2 with TRBJ2-3, with TRBD2 identical over 11 bases. Trimming at V came to 3 bases and at J to 3 bases, leaving 14 bases not matched to a gene. Germline CDR1 SGHTA, CDR2 FQGNSA. CDR3 size: 19 residues. The CDR3 loop reads CASSLAGRLAGGETDTQYF. The CDR3 region has the DNA TGTGCCAGCAGCTTGGCGGGTCGGCTAGCGGGGGGTGAGACAGATACGCAGTATTTT.

The genes are TRBV7-3 and TRBJ2-1, with no clear D. Trimming cost V 0 bases and J 9 bases, with 6 bases left between them. There are 12 residues in the CDR3. Per the germline V gene, CDR1 is SGHTA and CDR2 is FQGTGA. The CDR3 spells CASSLTSGEQFF. CDR3 DNA: TGTGCCAGCAGCTTAACATCAGGTGAGCAGTTCTTC.

This chain links TRBV18 with TRBJ2-7; D may be TRBD1 (6 bases). V lost 1 base, J lost 4 bases, and 11 bases lay in between. Germline V gene data show CDR1 as KGHSH and CDR2 as LQKENI. The CDR3 runs 14 residues. In DNA, the CDR3 is TGTGCCAGCTCACCACTAGGCAGGGGTTACGAGCAGTACTTC. It translates to CASSPLGRGYEQYF.

This clone has only a few counts. This chain joins TRBV6-5 and TRBJ2-3; possibly TRBD2 for D (6 bases). Trimming removed 2 bases from V and 0 bases from J, with 12 bases in between. Germline V CDR1 and CDR2: MNHEY, SVGAGI. The CDR3 is 16 amino acids. The CDR3 coding sequence is TGTGCCAGCAGTTACCACGGGAGCACTAGCACAGATACGCAGTATTTT. It codes for CASSYHGSTSTDTQYF.

This chain uses TRBV5-5 with TRBJ2-7; 8 bases map to TRBD1. The germline CDR1 and CDR2 sequences are SGHKS and YYEKEE (reference sequence). This CDR3 has 15 amino acids. The junction had 9 bases not matched to a gene; V was cut back by 0 bases and J by 7 bases. The CDR3 bases are TGTGCCAGCAGCTTGGGGACAGGGTTAATTGTAGAGCAGTACTTC. It encodes CASSLGTGLIVEQYF. The full variable domain, completed using reference TRBV5-5 and TRBJ2-7, is DAGVTQSPTHLIKTRGQQVTLRCSPISGHKSVSWYQQVLGQGPQFIFQYYEKEERGRGNFPDRFSARQFPNYSSELNVNALLLGDSALYLCASSLGTGLIVEQYFGPGTRLTVT.

This chain connects TRBV9 to TRBJ2-5; TRBD2 matches at 8 bases. Germline V gene sequence: CDR1 SGDLS, CDR2 YYNGEE. The junction had 10 bases not matched to a gene; V was cut back by 5 bases and J by 1 base. The CDR3 has 16 residues. CDR3 amino acids: CASSDGAGGSQETQYF. For the CDR3, the DNA is TGTGCCAGCAGTGACGGTGCGGGAGGAAGCCAAGAGACCCAGTACTTC. Supplemented by reference TRBV9 and TRBJ2-5, the full variable domain reads DSGVTQTPKHLITATGQRVTLRCSPRSGDLSVYWYQQSLDQGLQFLIQYYNGEERAKGNILERFSAQQFPDLHSELNLSSLELGDSALYFCASSDGAGGSQETQYFGPGTRLLVL.

The chain employs TRBV5-1 and TRBJ1-2; no reliable D call. Trimming removed 0 bases from V and 12 bases from J, with 9 bases in between. Per germline, CDR1 SGHRS and CDR2 YFSETQ. This CDR3 has 11 residues. This CDR3 is CASSLDGEHTF. In nucleotides, the CDR3 is TGCGCCAGCAGCTTGGACGGGGAACACACCTTC. The entire variable domain, with the rest obtained from reference TRBV5-1 and TRBJ1-2, is as follows: KAGVTQTPRYLIKTRGQQVTLSCSPISGHRSVSWYQQTPGQGLQFLFEYFSETQRNKGNFPGRFSGRQFSNSRSEMNVSTLELGDSALYLCASSLDGEHTFGSGTRLTVV.

The J gene is TRBJ2-1, the V gene TRBV4-2; 13 bases are a match to TRBD2. In germline, CDR1 is LGHNA, CDR2 YNFKEQ. The CDR3 contains 17 residues. V shed 4 bases and J 10 bases; nucleotides not matched to a gene: 13. In DNA form, the CDR3 reads TGTGCCAGCAGCCTCGGGAGAACGGGACTAGCGGGGCGCGAGCAGTTCTTC. This translates into CASSLGRTGLAGREQFF.

The chain is built from TRBV7-6 and TRBJ2-7; 7 nucleotides agree with TRBD2. J gave up 3 bases and V 5 bases, and 16 bases lay outside the gene matches. Germline V gene lookup returns CDR1 SGHVS and CDR2 FNYEAQ. This CDR3 spans 17 amino acids. In nucleotides, the CDR3 is TGTGCCAGCAGCCCGGGGGGAAGCGGCCTCAAGGGCTACGAGCAGTACTTC. Encoded protein: CASSPGGSGLKGYEQYF. The full variable domain, rest sourced from reference TRBV7-6 and TRBJ2-7, is GAGVSQSPRYKVTKRGQDVALRCDPISGHVSLYWYRQALGQGPEFLTYFNYEAQQDKSGLPNDRFSAERPEGSISTLTIQRTEQRDSAMYRCASSPGGSGLKGYEQYFGPGTRLTVT.

The chain uses TRBV2 and TRBJ2-7, with 10 bases lining up with TRBD2. Per the germline V gene, CDR1 is SNHLY and CDR2 is FYNNEI. The CDR3 extends over 15 amino acids. V shed 6 bases, J shed 2 bases, and the junction held 7 bases outside the gene matches. The CDR3 region has the DNA TGTGCCAGCAGGAAGGTTAGCGGGGGGCCCTACGAGCAGTACTTC. Amino acids: CASRKVSGGPYEQYF.

The CDR3 coding sequence is TGTGCCTGGAGTGTATCAGGCAGTATTAATTCACCCCTCCACTTT. It is translated as CAWSVSGSINSPLHF. The chain carries TRBV30 and TRBJ1-6; unclear D gene. Per germline, CDR1 GTSNPN and CDR2 SVGIG (reference sequence). The CDR3 has 15 amino acids. Trimming pared 0 bases from V and 6 bases from J, leaving 12 bases between.

J is TRBJ1-1 and V is TRBV29-1; D may be TRBD1 (6 bases). Trimming took 6 bases from V and 2 from J, leaving 28 bases between them. The CDR3 spans 18 residues. Per germline, CDR1 SQVTM and CDR2 ANQGSEA. In DNA, the CDR3 is TGCAGCGTCACACCGGGACACCCTTACTCTGGACTTAACACTGAAGCTTTCTTT. It encodes CSVTPGHPYSGLNTEAFF.

This chain joins TRBV5-6 and TRBJ1-3; TRBD1 aligns across 8 bases. Germline assignment: CDR1 SGHDT and CDR2 YYEEEE. V shed 0 bases and J 7 bases; nucleotides not matched to a gene: 6. The CDR3 is made up of 15 amino acids. In nucleotides, the CDR3 is TGTGCCAGCAGCTTGGCACAGGGGGGTGGTAACACCATATATTTT. This codes for CASSLAQGGGNTIYF. The entire variable domain, with the rest obtained from reference TRBV5-6 and TRBJ1-3, is as follows: DAGVTQSPTHLIKTRGQQVTLRCSPKSGHDTVSWYQQALGQGPQFIFQYYEEEERQRGNFPDRFSGHQFPNYSSELNVNALLLGDSALYLCASSLAQGGGNTIYFGEGSWLTVV.

The rearrangement joins TRBV27 to TRBJ2-3, with TRBD1 identical over 10 bases. The CDR3 runs to 14 residues. CDR1 and CDR2 from the germline V gene are MNHEY and SMNVEV (reference sequence). The ends lost 5 bases at V and 9 bases at J; junction bases unmatched: 8. In DNA form, the CDR3 reads TGTGCCAGCAGTCCGGGACAGGGGACGGACACGCAGTATTTT. Encoded protein: CASSPGQGTDTQYF.

The chain links TRBV7-2 to TRBJ2-5, with 7 bases aligning to TRBD1. The CDR3 contains 16 residues. V gave up 3 bases and J gave up 5 bases; unmatched junction bases: 12. In germline, CDR1 is SGHTA, CDR2 FQGNSA. The CDR3 loop is CASSLSSGGSWETQYF. DNA for the CDR3: TGTGCCAGCAGCTTGAGTTCAGGGGGATCTTGGGAGACCCAGTACTTC.

The chain has TRBV19 and TRBJ2-7; 7 positions match TRBD2. CDR1 and CDR2 from the germline V gene are LNHDA and SQIVND (reference sequence). There are 15 residues in the CDR3. J lost 0 bases, V lost 4 bases, and 6 bases had no gene match. CDR3 in DNA: TGTGCCAGTAGTACCCTAGCGGCAAGCTCCTACGAGCAGTACTTC. Amino acid sequence: CASSTLAASSYEQYF.

The J gene is TRBJ1-1, the V gene TRBV29-1, with 7 bases aligning to TRBD1. CDR1 SQVTM and CDR2 ANQGSEA come from the germline V gene. The CDR3 consists of 16 residues. V trimming: 5 bases; J trimming: 1 base; junction bases outside the gene matches: 13. CDR3 in amino acids: CSVQNTPGQTNTEAFF. The CDR3 DNA follows: TGCAGCGTTCAGAACACACCGGGACAGACGAACACTGAAGCTTTCTTT. Full variable domain (remainder filled in from reference TRBV29-1 and TRBJ1-1): SAVISQKPSRDICQRGTSLTIQCQVDSQVTMMFWYRQQPGQSLTLIATANQGSEATYESGFVIDKFPISRPNLTFSTLTVSNMSPEDSSIYLCSVQNTPGQTNTEAFFGQGTRLTVV.

The chain uses TRBV6-6 and TRBJ1-1; D call uncertain. The CDR3 runs 12 residues. Trimming removed 6 bases from V and 5 bases from J, with 10 bases in between. Germline-derived CDR1 and CDR2 are MNHNY and SVGAGI (reference sequence). The DNA for the CDR3 is TGTGCCAGCAGACTACAGCGGACTGAAGCTTTCTTT. Translating gives CASRLQRTEAFF.

V is TRBV10-3 and J is TRBJ2-1; TRBD2 matches 13 bases. This CDR3 is built from 16 residues. CDR1 and CDR2 from the germline V gene are ENHRY and SYGVKD. V gave up 7 bases and J gave up 1 base; unmatched junction bases: 4. The CDR3 region has the DNA TGTGCCATCACGACTAGCGGGGGGTCTTCCTACAATGAGCAGTTCTTC. Its translation is CAITTSGGSSYNEQFF.

The chain couples TRBV7-9 to TRBJ2-7; a possible D gene is TRBD2 (5 bases). V lost 0 bases and J lost 4, with 7 bases in between. This CDR3 has 13 residues. CDR1 SEHNR and CDR2 FQNEAQ come from the germline V gene (reference sequence). The CDR3 here is CASSLARTYEQYF. The CDR3 DNA follows: TGTGCCAGCAGCTTAGCCAGGACTTACGAGCAGTACTTC.

This sequence joins TRBV19 and TRBJ1-2, with D perhaps TRBD1 (5 bases). Germline V gene data show CDR1 as LNHDA and CDR2 as SQIVND (reference sequence). Deletions cut 1 base from V and 0 bases from J, with 6 bases between. There are 14 residues in the CDR3. The DNA for the CDR3 is TGTGCCAGTAGTATAGGCAGGGCTAACTATGGCTACACCTTC. This codes for CASSIGRANYGYTF. Full variable domain (outside the CDR3, taken from reference TRBV19 and TRBJ1-2): DGGITQSPKYLFRKEGQNVTLSCEQNLNHDAMYWYRQDPGQGLRLIYYSQIVNDFQKGDIAEGYSVSREKKESFPLTVTSAQKNPTAFYLCASSIGRANYGYTFGSGTRLTVV.

V usage is TRBV2 and J usage is TRBJ2-5; D possibly corresponds to TRBD2 (7 bases). TRBJ2-7 explains the end of the DNA better; the J call may be wrong. This CDR3 spans 14 amino acids. Per germline, CDR1 SNHLY and CDR2 FYNNEI. The CDR3 DNA is TGTGCCTCCATAGAGGGGGGGGGTTCCTACGAGCAGTACTTC. Its protein product is CASIEGGGSYEQYF.

As DNA, the CDR3 is TGTGCCAGCAGCTTTACTAGCGGGGTCTACGAGCAGTACTTC. Amino acids: CASSFTSGVYEQYF. The V call is TRBV7-2, the J call TRBJ2-7; 10 bases are shared with TRBD2. The ends lost 3 bases at V and 3 bases at J; junction bases unmatched: 2. This CDR3 spans 14 amino acids. Germline loops: CDR1 SGHTA, CDR2 FQGNSA.

The chain has TRBV7-9 and TRBJ1-1; D is unclear. Germline V lookup: CDR1 SEHNR, CDR2 FQNEAQ (reference sequence). The CDR3 contains 13 residues. Deletions cut 5 bases from V and 4 bases from J, with 11 bases between. This chain's CDR3 is CASSRELSTEAFF. CDR3 coding DNA: TGTGCCAGCAGCCGGGAGTTGAGCACTGAAGCTTTCTTT. Full variable domain (missing parts from reference TRBV7-9 and TRBJ1-1): DTGVSQNPRHKITKRGQNVTFRCDPISEHNRLYWYRQTLGQGPEFLTYFQNEAQLEKSRLLSDRFSAERPKGSFSTLEIQRTEQGDSAMYLCASSRELSTEAFFGQGTRLTVV.

V is TRBV2 and J is TRBJ1-5, with 9 bases matching TRBD1. The junction had 11 bases not matched to a gene; V was cut back by 5 bases and J by 6 bases. There are 16 residues in the CDR3. The germline V gene encodes CDR1 SNHLY and CDR2 FYNNEI. The DNA of the CDR3 is TGTGCCAGCAGTCGACGGACAGGGGCAATGGGTCAGCCCCAGCATTTT. It is translated as CASSRRTGAMGQPQHF. The variable domain in full, with the rest retrieved from reference TRBV2 and TRBJ1-5, is EPEVTQTPSHQVTQMGQEVILRCVPISNHLYFYWYRQILGQKVEFLVSFYNNEISEKSEIFDDQFSVERPDGSNFTLKIRSTKLEDSAMYFCASSRRTGAMGQPQHFGDGTRLSIL.

The V and J genes are TRBV27 and TRBJ2-2; tentative D call: TRBD1 (6 bases). The CDR3 extends over 17 amino acids. V dropped 6 bases and J dropped 1 base, with 18 bases sitting between them. Germline V gives CDR1 MNHEY, CDR2 SMNVEV (reference sequence). This chain's CDR3 is CASRRRTGSGNTGELFF. As DNA, the CDR3 is TGTGCCAGCAGGCGACGTACAGGGTCAGGGAACACCGGGGAGCTGTTTTTT.

The J gene is TRBJ2-5, the V gene TRBV28, with D unclear. Germline CDR1 and CDR2: MDHEN and SYDVKM. V was clipped by 3 bases and J by 9 bases, with 14 bases between them. The CDR3 consists of 13 residues. CDR3 protein: CASSFRLGSAQYF. DNA of the CDR3: TGTGCCAGCAGTTTCCGGCTAGGAAGTGCCCAGTACTTC.

The sample holds one count of this clone. The chain couples TRBV19 to TRBJ1-1, with D uncertain. The CDR3 runs to 13 residues. CDR1 and CDR2 (germline): LNHDA, SQIVND (reference sequence). V gave up 4 bases and J gave up 8 bases, with 14 bases separating them. CDR3 protein: CASSRGQTSEAFF. CDR3 nucleotide sequence: TGTGCCAGTAGTAGAGGGCAGACTAGCGAAGCTTTCTTT. The variable domain in full, completed from reference TRBV19 and TRBJ1-1, reads DGGITQSPKYLFRKEGQNVTLSCEQNLNHDAMYWYRQDPGQGLRLIYYSQIVNDFQKGDIAEGYSVSREKKESFPLTVTSAQKNPTAFYLCASSRGQTSEAFFGQGTRLTVV.

This clone was seen more than once but under ten times. The gene calls are TRBV7-2 and TRBJ1-3, with TRBD1 as a possible D gene (5 bases). V lost 1 base, J lost 0 bases, and 13 bases lay in between. This CDR3 is built from 17 residues. CDR1 is SGHTA, CDR2 FQGNSA, per germline. CDR3 in amino acids: CASSLVGRGNSGNTIYF. The CDR3 bases are TGTGCCAGCAGCTTAGTCGGTCGGGGGAACTCTGGAAACACCATATATTTT.